These 26 T cell receptor beta chains were sequenced from one sample in a study of CD8 T cells in Susac syndrome. After extraction with the RNeasy kit, about 0.5 to 1 ug of the RNA was reverse transcribed using random hexamers. From the immunoSEQ multiplex PCR reads, TCRdb called clonotypes with MiXCR, one entry per CDR3 protein. The data contain 110,000 to 150,000 distinct CDR3 sequences, approximately 93% of them seen just once; the ten biggest clones take up approximately 0.25%. The sample taken for sequencing was CD8+ T cells from PBMCs. The receptors stem from a human donor in good health.

V is TRBV9 and J is TRBJ2-1, with 7 nucleotides matching TRBD1. With V trimmed by 3 bases and J by 7 bases, 10 bases remained unmatched. CDR1 and CDR2 (germline): SGDLS, YYNGEE. The CDR3 has 15 residues. This CDR3 reads CASSATGWLGNEQFF. The CDR3 DNA is TGTGCCAGCAGCGCGACAGGGTGGTTAGGGAATGAGCAGTTCTTC.

This chain links TRBV9 with TRBJ2-3; D not certain. From germline, CDR1 is SGDLS and CDR2 YYNGEE. There are 13 residues in the CDR3. Trimming removed 0 bases at V and 8 bases at J, with 10 bases between. The CDR3 DNA follows: TGTGCCAGCAGCGTAGACGGGTTTGGTACGCAGTATTTT. It translates to CASSVDGFGTQYF. The complete variable domain, with remaining parts taken from reference TRBV9 and TRBJ2-3, reads DSGVTQTPKHLITATGQRVTLRCSPRSGDLSVYWYQQSLDQGLQFLIQYYNGEERAKGNILERFSAQQFPDLHSELNLSSLELGDSALYFCASSVDGFGTQYFGPGTRLTVL.

V is TRBV20-1 and J is TRBJ2-7; D possibly corresponds to TRBD1 (6 bases). V lost 2 bases to trimming and J lost 2 bases, with 13 bases between them. Per the germline V gene, CDR1 is DFQATT and CDR2 is SNEGSKA (reference sequence). The CDR3 covers 14 residues. CDR3 in amino acids: CSARLDRETYEQYF. The CDR3 DNA follows: TGCAGTGCTAGATTGGACAGAGAAACCTACGAGCAGTACTTC.

This clonotype was counted a single time. J is TRBJ2-7 and V is TRBV28; possibly TRBD2 for D (5 bases). The CDR3 is made up of 19 amino acids. CDR1 is MDHEN, CDR2 SYDVKM, per germline. V lost 3 bases and J lost 3, with 27 bases in between. CDR3 protein: CASSFLNPLWGESGYEQYF. The DNA of the CDR3 is TGTGCCAGCAGTTTTCTCAACCCGCTATGGGGAGAGTCAGGCTACGAGCAGTACTTC. The full variable domain, rest sourced from reference TRBV28 and TRBJ2-7, is DVKVTQSSRYLVKRTGEKVFLECVQDMDHENMFWYRQDPGLGLRLIYFSYDVKMKEKGDIPEGYSVSREKKERFSLILESASTNQTSMYLCASSFLNPLWGESGYEQYFGPGTRLTVT.

Concerning this clonotype itself: It is unclear where the CDR3 begins or ends on the DNA, so no DNA is shown, and the CDR3 is as TCRdb lists it. The CDR3: CSARVFGEGETQYF. The chain is built from TRBV20-1 and TRBJ2-5; TRBD1, the table's D call, lacks a check against the DNA. In germline, CDR1 is DFQATT, CDR2 SNEGSKA (reference sequence). Inclusive of both ends, the CDR3 amounts to 14 amino acids.

Only one count was recorded for this clonotype. V is TRBV28 and J is TRBJ2-7, with 8 bases matching TRBD1. J gave up 6 bases and V 6 bases, and 10 bases lay outside the gene matches. The CDR3 sequence is 14 residues long. CDR1 is MDHEN, CDR2 SYDVKM, per germline. In DNA, the CDR3 is TGTGCCAGCAGGCGACAGGGGTCCGGGGGCGAGCAGTACTTC. Protein product: CASRRQGSGGEQYF. Full variable domain (missing parts from reference TRBV28 and TRBJ2-7): DVKVTQSSRYLVKRTGEKVFLECVQDMDHENMFWYRQDPGLGLRLIYFSYDVKMKEKGDIPEGYSVSREKKERFSLILESASTNQTSMYLCASRRQGSGGEQYFGPGTRLTVT.

V usage is TRBV29-1 and J usage is TRBJ2-1, with 16 bases identical to TRBD2. The CDR3 runs to 16 residues. Germline V gene lookup returns CDR1 SQVTM and CDR2 ANQGSEA. Germline trimming cut 6 bases from V and 8 bases from J; bases unmatched to any gene: 10. In DNA, the CDR3 is TGCAGCGTCGGCGGGACTAGCGGGAGGGCCAGTGATGAGCAGTTCTTC. Translation gives CSVGGTSGRASDEQFF.

The V gene is TRBV28, the J gene TRBJ1-2; 9 nucleotides match TRBD1. The germline gives CDR1 MDHEN, CDR2 SYDVKM. The trim removed 7 bases at V and 2 bases at J, leaving 14 bases unmatched. CDR3 size: 17 residues. The CDR3 sequence: CASNEGTGKGFNYGYTF. In nucleotides, the CDR3 is TGTGCCAGCAACGAAGGGACAGGGAAGGGGTTCAACTATGGCTACACCTTC.

J is TRBJ1-2 and V is TRBV30; TRBD1 is a possible D gene (6 bases). V was cut by 2 bases and J by 4 bases, with 11 bases left in between. The CDR3 loop spans 13 amino acids. Germline-derived CDR1 and CDR2 are GTSNPN and SVGIG (reference sequence). CDR3 region: CAWSSPRGYGYTF. The CDR3 nucleotides are TGTGCCTGGAGTAGTCCCAGGGGCTATGGCTACACCTTC. Full variable domain (remainder filled in from reference TRBV30 and TRBJ1-2): SQTIHQWPATLVQPVGSPLSLECTVEGTSNPNLYWYRQAAGRGLQLLFYSVGIGQISSEVPQNLSASRPQDRQFILSSKKLLLSDSGFYLCAWSSPRGYGYTFGSGTRLTVV.

This chain joins TRBV25-1 and TRBJ1-5; 8 bases align to TRBD1. The CDR3 runs 13 residues. Germline values: CDR1 MGHDK, CDR2 SYGVNS. V dropped 6 bases and J dropped 5; count of bases not matched to a gene: 3. In DNA, the CDR3 is TGTGCCAGCAGGGGACAGGCTGATCAGCCCCAGCATTTT. It specifies CASRGQADQPQHF.

This chain connects TRBV20-1 to TRBJ2-4; D is possibly TRBD2 (5 bases). The CDR3 is 12 amino acids. Per germline, CDR1 DFQATT and CDR2 SNEGSKA (reference sequence). V gave up 7 bases and J gave up 3 bases, with 10 bases separating them. CDR3 loop: CSGLDFKNIQYF. The DNA for the CDR3 is TGCAGTGGCCTGGACTTCAAAAACATTCAGTACTTC.

The chain couples TRBV29-1 to TRBJ1-3; perhaps TRBD1 as D (5 bases). From germline, CDR1 is SQVTM and CDR2 ANQGSEA. Trimming took 3 bases from V and 0 from J, leaving 9 bases between them. This CDR3 spans 14 amino acids. CDR3 sequence: CSVEGPASGNTIYF. CDR3 DNA sequence: TGCAGCGTTGAGGGGCCGGCCTCTGGAAACACCATATATTTT.

This sequence joins TRBV27 and TRBJ2-7; D possibly matches TRBD1 or TRBD2 (5 bases each). The CDR3 is 14 residues long. Germline CDR1 is MNHEY and CDR2 is SMNVEV (reference sequence). V lost 3 bases to trimming and J lost 4 bases, with 13 bases between them. CDR3 DNA: TGTGCCAGCAGTTTTGTGGGACCCCTTTACGAGCAGTACTTC. This codes for CASSFVGPLYEQYF.

The chain joins TRBV20-1 to TRBJ2-7; 12 nucleotides match TRBD2. Trimming at V came to 2 bases and at J to 0 bases, leaving 5 bases not matched to a gene. From germline, CDR1 is DFQATT and CDR2 SNEGSKA (reference sequence). The CDR3 consists of 16 residues. CDR3 DNA sequence: TGCAGTGCTAGATCCCTGACTAGCGGGAGCTCCTACGAGCAGTACTTC. Residues: CSARSLTSGSSYEQYF.

V usage is TRBV27 and J usage is TRBJ1-5, with D hard to call. Trimming pared 2 bases from V and 4 bases from J, leaving 9 bases between. Germline V gene lookup returns CDR1 MNHEY and CDR2 SMNVEV (reference sequence). The length of the CDR3 is 14 residues. CDR3: CASSLGRVNQPQHF. CDR3 nucleotides: TGTGCCAGCAGTTTAGGCAGAGTGAATCAGCCCCAGCATTTT.

This chain links TRBV14 with TRBJ2-5; D is unresolved. Germline V lookup: CDR1 SGHDN, CDR2 FVKESK. Trimming stripped 0 bases from V and 5 bases from J, with 10 bases between. The CDR3 has 14 amino acids. The CDR3 sequence is CASSQDHYPETQYF. CDR3 DNA: TGTGCCAGCAGCCAAGACCACTACCCCGAGACCCAGTACTTC.

This clonotype was seen only a few times. The chain combines TRBV7-8 with TRBJ2-7; D not certain. V shed 0 bases and J shed 0 bases, with 6 bases lying between them. Germline V CDR1 and CDR2: SGHVS, FQNEAQ. CDR3 length: 14 amino acids. The CDR3 here is CASSLAGSSYEQYF. CDR3 nucleotides: TGTGCCAGCAGCTTAGCTGGCAGCTCCTACGAGCAGTACTTC.

CDR3 in amino acids: CASSVVDSSYNEQFF. The CDR3 bases are TGTGCCAGCAGCGTAGTGGACAGCTCCTACAATGAGCAGTTCTTC. This chain uses TRBV9 with TRBJ2-1; tentatively, D is TRBD1 (6 bases). Germline CDR1 is SGDLS and CDR2 is YYNGEE. The CDR3 runs 15 residues. Trimming pared 0 bases from V and 0 bases from J, leaving 7 bases between. The whole variable domain, filled in from reference TRBV9 and TRBJ2-1, reads DSGVTQTPKHLITATGQRVTLRCSPRSGDLSVYWYQQSLDQGLQFLIQYYNGEERAKGNILERFSAQQFPDLHSELNLSSLELGDSALYFCASSVVDSSYNEQFFGPGTRLTVL.

In this sample, this clonotype turned up once. The chain couples TRBV7-9 to TRBJ2-4; TRBD1 agrees at 7 bases. J gave up 3 bases and V 5 bases, and 10 bases lay outside the gene matches. This CDR3 has 16 amino acids. Germline lookup yields CDR1 SEHNR and CDR2 FQNEAQ (reference sequence). The CDR3 nucleotides are TGTGCCAGCAGCCCCGCGACAGGGTTTGTCAAAAACATTCAGTACTTC. This encodes CASSPATGFVKNIQYF.

The chain uses TRBV4-3 and TRBJ2-1; D is perhaps TRBD1 (7 bases). This CDR3 has 17 amino acids. From germline, CDR1 is LGHNA and CDR2 YSLEER. Trimming removed 1 base at V and 3 bases at J, with 16 bases between. The CDR3: CASSQGGRRTGYNEQFF. CDR3 sequence (DNA): TGCGCCAGCAGCCAAGGAGGGAGGCGGACAGGCTACAATGAGCAGTTCTTC.

This chain links TRBV20-1 with TRBJ2-3; 7 bases agree with TRBD2. Looked up from germline, CDR1 is DFQATT and CDR2 is SNEGSKA (reference sequence). The CDR3 has 16 residues. Unmatched junction bases numbered 11, after V lost 5 bases and J lost 0 bases. CDR3 DNA: TGCAGTGCTCCGAACGACCTAGCGGAGAGCACAGATACGCAGTATTTT. It encodes CSAPNDLAESTDTQYF.

The rearrangement links TRBV29-1 to TRBJ2-1, with a tentative D call TRBD2 (6 bases). Germline values: CDR1 SQVTM, CDR2 ANQGSEA. CDR3 length equals 14 residues. The ends were cut back, 4 bases at V and 5 bases at J, with 15 bases in the middle. The CDR3 loop is CSVVVGGVDNEQFF. Written as DNA, the CDR3 is TGCAGCGTTGTAGTCGGAGGGGTGGACAATGAGCAGTTCTTC.

This chain uses TRBV13 with TRBJ2-7; 10 positions agree with TRBD1. V lost 5 bases, J lost 1 base, and 2 bases stayed unmatched. The CDR3 runs to 14 residues. Germline-derived CDR1 and CDR2 are PRHDT and FYEKMQ (reference sequence). The CDR3 sequence: CASSTGQGSYEQYF. The CDR3 DNA follows: TGTGCCAGCAGCACGGGACAGGGGTCCTACGAGCAGTACTTC.

V is TRBV12-3 or TRBV12-4 and J is TRBJ2-3, with D possibly TRBD2 on 5 matching bases. V lost 1 base to trimming and J lost 2 bases, with 13 bases between them. The CDR3 loop spans 16 amino acids. CDR3 region: CASSLGPAGDTDTQYF. The CDR3 DNA follows: TGTGCCAGCAGTTTAGGGCCAGCCGGGGACACAGATACGCAGTATTTT.

The chain combines TRBV7-9 with TRBJ1-2; no clear D gene. V dropped 1 base and J dropped 2 bases, with 11 bases sitting between them. The CDR3 length is 15 residues. The germline CDR1 and CDR2 sequences are SEHNR and FQNEAQ (reference sequence). The CDR3 reads CASSLVGATNYGYTF. DNA of the CDR3: TGTGCCAGCAGCTTAGTGGGCGCTACCAACTATGGCTACACCTTC.

This chain links TRBV28 with TRBJ2-3; 7 positions agree with TRBD2. Trimming at V came to 4 bases and at J to 2 bases, leaving 6 bases not matched to a gene. CDR3 length equals 15 residues. CDR1 is MDHEN, CDR2 SYDVKM, per germline. The DNA of the CDR3 is TGTGCCAGCAGTTCGGACCGACTAGCCACAGATACGCAGTATTTT. This codes for CASSSDRLATDTQYF.